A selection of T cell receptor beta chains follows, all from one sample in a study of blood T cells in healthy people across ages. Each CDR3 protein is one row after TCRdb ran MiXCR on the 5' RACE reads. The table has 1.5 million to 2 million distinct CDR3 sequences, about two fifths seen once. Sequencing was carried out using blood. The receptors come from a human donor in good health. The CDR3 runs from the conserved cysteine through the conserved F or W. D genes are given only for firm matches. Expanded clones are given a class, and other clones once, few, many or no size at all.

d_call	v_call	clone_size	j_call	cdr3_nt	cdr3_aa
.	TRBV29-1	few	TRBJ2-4	TGCAGCGTTGATGGAGGAACAGATCTTCGGTACTTC	CSVDGGTDLRYF
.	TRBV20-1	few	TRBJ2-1	TGCAGTGCTAGAGGACTGACCTACAATGAGCAGTTCTTC	CSARGLTYNEQFF
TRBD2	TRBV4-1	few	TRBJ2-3	TGCGCCAGCAGCCAAGAACGCGGGGGAATCACAGATACGCAGTATTTT	CASSQERGGITDTQYF
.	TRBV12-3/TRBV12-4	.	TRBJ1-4	TGTGCCAGCAGTTTTGCAGGGAGAAATGAAAAACTGTTTTTT	CASSFAGRNEKLFF
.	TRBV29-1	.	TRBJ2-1	TGCAGCTCACGGGGGGGACAGAGCTCCTACAATGAGCAGTTCTTC	CSSRGGQSSYNEQFF
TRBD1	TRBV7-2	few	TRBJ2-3	TGTGCCAGCAGCGTAACGGACAGGCTTACGCAGTATTTT	CASSVTDRLTQYF
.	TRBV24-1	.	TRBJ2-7	TGTGCCACCGGGCAACAGGACTACGAGCAGTACTTC	CATGQQDYEQYF
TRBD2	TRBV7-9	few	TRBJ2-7	TGTGCCAGCAGCTTAGGGGGGACTAGCGGGGTCTACGAGCAGTACTTC	CASSLGGTSGVYEQYF
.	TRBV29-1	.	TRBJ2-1	TGCAGCGTTCCCTGGGAATACAATGAGCAGTTCTTC	CSVPWEYNEQFF
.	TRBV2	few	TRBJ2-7	TGTGCCAGCAGGGGAGACAGGCACACCTACGAGCAGTACTTC	CASRGDRHTYEQYF
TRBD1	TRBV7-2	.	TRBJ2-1	TGTGCCAGTAGCCGCGGAATAAGACAGGGGGGCAATGAGCAGTTCTTC	CASSRGIRQGGNEQFF
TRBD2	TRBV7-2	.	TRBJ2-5	TGTGCCAGCAGCCCAAGAAATAGCGGGGTAGCGGAGACCCAGTACTTC	CASSPRNSGVAETQYF
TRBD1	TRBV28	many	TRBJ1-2	TGTGCCAGCAGCGCGACAGGGTATGGCTACACCTTC	CASSATGYGYTF
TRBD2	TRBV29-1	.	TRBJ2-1	TGCAGCGTTGTAGGCGGGGGAAATGAGCAGTTCTTC	CSVVGGGNEQFF
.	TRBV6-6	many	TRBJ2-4	TGTGCCAGCAGTTACTCGGGTCTTTTGGGCGAAAACATTCAGTACTTC	CASSYSGLLGENIQYF
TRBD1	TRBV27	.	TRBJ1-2	TGTGCCAGCAGTCCTATAGACAGGGGGCACTATGGCTACACCTTC	CASSPIDRGHYGYTF
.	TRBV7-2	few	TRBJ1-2	TGTGCCAGCAGCGCGGAAAGGACGCGGGGCTACACCTTC	CASSAERTRGYTF
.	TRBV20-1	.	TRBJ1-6	TGCAGTGTCGATCCTTCCATATCCACACCCCTCCACTTT	CSVDPSISTPLHF
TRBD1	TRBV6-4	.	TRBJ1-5	TGTGCCAGCAGTGACTCGAAGGAAGGGACCCCGGGACAGAATAATCAGCCCCAGCATTTT	CASSDSKEGTPGQNNQPQHF
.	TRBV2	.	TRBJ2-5	TGTGCCACCGGGGTAGGGACCCAGTACTTC	CATGVGTQYF
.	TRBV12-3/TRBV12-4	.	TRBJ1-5	TGTGCCAGCAGTTTATCACAGGTTAGCAATCAGCCCCAGCATTTT	CASSLSQVSNQPQHF
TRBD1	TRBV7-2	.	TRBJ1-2	TGTGCCATCACAGACAGGGGTCATGGCTACACCTTC	CAITDRGHGYTF
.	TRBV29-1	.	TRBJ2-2	TGCAGCGTTGGAGCCAGGGTGATGAACACCGGGGAGCTGTTTTTT	CSVGARVMNTGELFF
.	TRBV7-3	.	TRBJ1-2	TGTGCCAGCAGCTTATCGGCCAGACCTAACTATGGCTACACCTTC	CASSLSARPNYGYTF
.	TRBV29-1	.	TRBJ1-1	TGCAGCGTTGACCCACGGGGGACTGAAGCTTTCTTT	CSVDPRGTEAFF
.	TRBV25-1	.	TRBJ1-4	TGTGCCAGCAGTGATTCGCGAAATGAAAAACTGTTTTTT	CASSDSRNEKLFF
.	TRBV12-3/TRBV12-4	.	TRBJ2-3	TGTGCCAGCAGCCCTCCTGGGGGAGAGCCAGATACGCAGTATTTT	CASSPPGGEPDTQYF
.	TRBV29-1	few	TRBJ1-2	TGCAGCGTTGATGGAGGGGTTGGCTACACCTTC	CSVDGGVGYTF
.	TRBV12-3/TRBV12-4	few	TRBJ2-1	TGTGCCAGCACCATTACAGGGTTCAATGAGCAGTTCTTC	CASTITGFNEQFF
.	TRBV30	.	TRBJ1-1	TGTGCCTGCCCCCTCGATAACAAGAACACTGAAGCTTTCTTT	CACPLDNKNTEAFF
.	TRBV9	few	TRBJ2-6	TGTGCCAGCAGCGTATTCAGGGACTCTGGGGCCAACGTCCTGACTTTC	CASSVFRDSGANVLTF
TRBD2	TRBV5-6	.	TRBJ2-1	TGTGCCAGCAGCCCGTGGGGACTAGCGTGGAATGAGCAGTTCTTC	CASSPWGLAWNEQFF
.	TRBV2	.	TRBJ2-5	TGTGCCAGCGGCGGTAACGGGGGCGAGGAGACCCAGTACTTC	CASGGNGGEETQYF
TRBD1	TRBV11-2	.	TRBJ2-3	TGTGCCAGCAGCGAAACAGGGGGTGGCACAGATACGCAGTATTTT	CASSETGGGTDTQYF
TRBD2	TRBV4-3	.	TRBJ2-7	TGCGCCAGCAGCCAAGATCGGCGGGGGGCCTACGAGCAGTACTTC	CASSQDRRGAYEQYF
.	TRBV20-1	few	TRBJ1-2	TGCAGTGCTAGGTCGCAAGGCTCATATGGCTACACCTTC	CSARSQGSYGYTF
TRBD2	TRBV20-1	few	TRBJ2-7	TGCAGTGCTAGACTCCCCCAACTAGCGGGGGGTTCAAAGCAGTACTTC	CSARLPQLAGGSKQYF
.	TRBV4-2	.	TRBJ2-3	TGTGCCAGCAGCCAAGTGGACCCGGAAGGCACAGATACGCAGTATTTT	CASSQVDPEGTDTQYF